The source of this T cell receptor (beta chain) is a study of Ad26.COV2.S vaccination and SARS-CoV-2 variants (dated by TCRdb to 2020 to 2022). Background on the whole study: Donors in the vaccine arm were drawn from COV1001, a multicentre, randomized, double-blind, placebo-controlled phase I-IIa trial testing Ad26.COV2.S in healthy adults. Investigators did not know the trial group allocation while performing experiments and assessing outcomes. Trial participants were randomized into five groups of five: low-dose or high-dose Ad26.COV2.S given once or twice, or placebo on both occasions. Ad26.COV2.S was given intramuscularly at 5x10^10 or 1x10^11 viral particles, as a single shot or as two shots 56 days apart. The TCR-sequenced set comprised approximately 32 samples: around 20 Ad26.COV2.S vaccine recipients, 5 placebo recipients and 8 SARS-CoV-2 convalescent individuals. The specificity and breadth of SARS-CoV-2-reactive T cell receptors after Ad26.COV2.S vaccination were assessed by TCRbeta repertoire sequencing.

The meaning of the sample's treatment or condition label: roughly 19 received Ad26.COV2.S at low or high dose, single or two shots; roughly five received placebo; per-sample allocation not given. Repertoires of vaccine and placebo recipients were sequenced from samples taken on day 63 after the first injection. In Cohort 1b, roughly 25 adults aged 18-55 years were enrolled at a single site in Boston, USA, between 29 July and 7 August 2020. Ad26.COV2.S consisted of a replication-incompetent adenovirus type 26 vector by which a prefusion-stabilized SARS-CoV-2 spike protein from the original Wuhan strain was expressed. The study at large found these results: The study was not powered for comparison of responses between vaccine doses or regimens. Spike-specific TCR breadth was higher in Ad26.COV2.S recipients than in placebo recipients (P = 0.0014). According to the authors, total T cell responses may have been underestimated by the TCR breadth and depth analyses. After vaccination, spike-specific CD8+ and CD4+ T cell responses were reported to show substantial breadth. Vaccine and placebo recipients had similar non-spike TCR breadth, a finding consistent with the vaccine containing only spike.

TCRbeta CDR3 regions were sequenced with the immunoSEQ Assay. After extraction, genomic DNA underwent amplification by bias-controlled multiplex PCR, followed by high-throughput sequencing. From the authors' description of their analysis: Collapsing and filtering of sequences were performed to quantify the absolute abundance of each unique TCRbeta CDR3 region. T cell fraction was estimated by normalization of TCRbeta template counts to usable DNA, with usable DNA being measured through amplification of reference genes present in all nucleated cells. Repertoire TCRs were annotated as SARS-CoV-2-specific when V gene, CDR3 amino acid sequence and J gene were exactly matched to a known reactive TCR set. The reference SARS-CoV-2 TCR set came from MIRA and was filtered for enrichment in COVID-19-positive ImmuneCODE repertoires, removing public or cross-reactive TCRs. Using the MIRA antigens, annotated TCRs were further analysed by specific ORF or by position within an ORF. Breadth was defined as the number of annotated unique rearrangements divided by the total number of unique productive rearrangements, and depth was defined as the summed frequency of the annotated unique rearrangements. Two-sided Wilcoxon rank-sum tests were used to compare TCR breadth between groups. The immuneACCESS repertoire file appears here via TCRdb, limited to in-frame rearrangements. These files lack a portion of the clones; in checked studies, under half of the deficit traces to unresolved V genes, and the cause of the others is not known. The V and J calls and the clone size are those of that table, but D and trimming were determined from the DNA. The sample data list nearly 400,000 clones, and about 91% of these were observed just once. The ten largest clonotypes hold under 2% of the sample.

A remark on this clone: It lacks a known antigen. No base qualities exist here, and no much larger clone lies one base off it.

The receptor's source is a person aged 18 to 65 who received the Ad26.COV2.S COVID-19 vaccine or a placebo. The sequencing used peripheral blood, collected in a trial of Ad26.COV2.S vaccine versus placebo.

The DNA is TGTGCCAGCAGTTTACCCACCGGGGAGCTGTTTTTT. Translated, it gives CASSLPTGELFF. The chain joins TRBV28 to TRBJ2-2, with no confidently assigned D gene. At the junction V is shortened by 2 bases and J by 4 bases, with 2 bases in between. Reading from cysteine to phenylalanine, the CDR3 counts 12 amino acids. Only the CDR3 DNA stays, 36 bases, in frame from base 1. From a lookup of the germline V gene, CDR1 and CDR2 are MDHEN and SYDVKM.